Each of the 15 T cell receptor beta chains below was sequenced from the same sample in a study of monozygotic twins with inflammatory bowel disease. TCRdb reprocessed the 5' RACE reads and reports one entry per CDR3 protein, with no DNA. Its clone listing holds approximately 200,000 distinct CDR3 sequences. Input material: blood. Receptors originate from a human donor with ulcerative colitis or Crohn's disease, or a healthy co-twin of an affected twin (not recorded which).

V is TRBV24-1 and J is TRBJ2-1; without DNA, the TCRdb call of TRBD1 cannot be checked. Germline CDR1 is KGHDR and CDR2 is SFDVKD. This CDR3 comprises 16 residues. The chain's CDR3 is CATSASTGRGTGEQFF.

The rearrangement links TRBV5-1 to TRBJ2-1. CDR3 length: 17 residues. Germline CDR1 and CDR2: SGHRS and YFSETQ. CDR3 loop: CASSLAPLGVTANEQFF.

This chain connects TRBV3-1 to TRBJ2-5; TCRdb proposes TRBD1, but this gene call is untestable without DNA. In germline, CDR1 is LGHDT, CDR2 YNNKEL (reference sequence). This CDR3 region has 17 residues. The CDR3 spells CASSQRRDRGAGETQYF.

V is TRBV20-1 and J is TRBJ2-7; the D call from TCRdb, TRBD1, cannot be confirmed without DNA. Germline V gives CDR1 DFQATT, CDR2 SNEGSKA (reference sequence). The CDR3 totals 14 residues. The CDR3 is CSARLRQGSYEQYF.

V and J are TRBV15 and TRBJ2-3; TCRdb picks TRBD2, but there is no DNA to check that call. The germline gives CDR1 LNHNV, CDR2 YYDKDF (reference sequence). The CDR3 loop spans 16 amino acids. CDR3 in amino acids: CATSDELAGTTDTQYF.

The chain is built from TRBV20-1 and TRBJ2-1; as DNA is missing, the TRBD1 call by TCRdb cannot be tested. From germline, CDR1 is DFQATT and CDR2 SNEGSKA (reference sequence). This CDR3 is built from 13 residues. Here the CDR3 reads CSARGTGLDEQFF.

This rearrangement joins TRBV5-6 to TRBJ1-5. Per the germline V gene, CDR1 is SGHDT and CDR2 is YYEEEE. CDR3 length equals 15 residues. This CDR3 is CASSLASASNQPQHF.

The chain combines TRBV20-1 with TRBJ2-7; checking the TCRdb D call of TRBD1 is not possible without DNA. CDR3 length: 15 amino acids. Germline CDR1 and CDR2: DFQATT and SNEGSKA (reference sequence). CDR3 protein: CSAQDSGRQDVEQYF.

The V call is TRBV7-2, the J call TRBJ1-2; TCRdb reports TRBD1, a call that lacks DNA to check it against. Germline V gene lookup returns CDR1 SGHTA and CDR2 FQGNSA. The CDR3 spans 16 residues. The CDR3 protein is CASSPTPKQGAGGYTF.

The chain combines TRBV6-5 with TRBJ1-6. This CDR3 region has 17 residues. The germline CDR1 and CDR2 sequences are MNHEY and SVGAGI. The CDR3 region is CASSYGLGREDNSPLHF.

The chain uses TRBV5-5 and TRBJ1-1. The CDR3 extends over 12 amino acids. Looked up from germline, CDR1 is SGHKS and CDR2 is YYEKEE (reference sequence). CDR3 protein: CASSLDQGKAFF.

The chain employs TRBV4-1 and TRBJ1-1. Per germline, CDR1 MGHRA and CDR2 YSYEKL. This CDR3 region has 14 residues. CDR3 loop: CASSQERRNTEAFF.

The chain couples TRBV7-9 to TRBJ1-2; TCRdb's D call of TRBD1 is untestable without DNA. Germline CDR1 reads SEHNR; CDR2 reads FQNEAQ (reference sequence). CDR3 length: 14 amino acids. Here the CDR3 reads CASSPLGGPVGYTF. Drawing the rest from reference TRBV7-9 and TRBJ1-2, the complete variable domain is DTGVSQNPRHKITKRGQNVTFRCDPISEHNRLYWYRQTLGQGPEFLTYFQNEAQLEKSRLLSDRFSAERPKGSFSTLEIQRTEQGDSAMYLCASSPLGGPVGYTFGSGTRLTVV.

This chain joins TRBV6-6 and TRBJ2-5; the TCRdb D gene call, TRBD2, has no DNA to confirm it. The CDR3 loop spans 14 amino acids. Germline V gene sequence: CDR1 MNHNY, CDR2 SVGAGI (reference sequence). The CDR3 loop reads CASSLRRIQETQYF.

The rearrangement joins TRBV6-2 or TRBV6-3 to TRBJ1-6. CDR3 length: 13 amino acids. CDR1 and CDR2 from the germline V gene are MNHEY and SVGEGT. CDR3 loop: CASSYVGSSPLHF.